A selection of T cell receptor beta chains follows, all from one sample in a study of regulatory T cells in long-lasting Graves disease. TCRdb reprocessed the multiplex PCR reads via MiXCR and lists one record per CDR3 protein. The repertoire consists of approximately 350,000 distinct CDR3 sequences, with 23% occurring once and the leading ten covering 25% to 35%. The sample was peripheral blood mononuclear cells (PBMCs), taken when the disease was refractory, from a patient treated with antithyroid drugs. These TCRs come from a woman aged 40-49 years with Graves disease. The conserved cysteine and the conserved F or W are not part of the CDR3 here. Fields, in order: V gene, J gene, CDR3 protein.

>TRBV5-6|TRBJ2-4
ASSLGASAKNIQY
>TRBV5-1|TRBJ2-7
ASSQTGGSYEQY
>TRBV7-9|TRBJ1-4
ASSLGAGGTYAEKLF
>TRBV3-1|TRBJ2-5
ASSRTTKIETQY
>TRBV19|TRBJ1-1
ASRRDGMNTEAF
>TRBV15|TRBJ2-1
ATSRRTSGRNEQF
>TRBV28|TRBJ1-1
ASSLWALAGDTEAF
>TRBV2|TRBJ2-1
ASGGLVFNEQF
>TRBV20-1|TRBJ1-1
SARAPGGVNAEAF
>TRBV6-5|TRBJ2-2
ASSYNIAGVELF